Reported below is one T cell receptor beta chain. Antigen specificity is unknown. The entry originates in a study of CD8 T cells in ankylosing spondylitis. Study-wide results and limits: There was a TCR beta motif, made of eight highly homologous variants, that appeared characteristic of ankylosing spondylitis blood.

V was pared by 6 bases and J by 7 bases, with 13 bases between. The germline V gene has CDR1 SEHNR and CDR2 FQNEAQ (reference sequence). The CDR3 is 13 residues long. A quantitative 5'-RACE method, one with molecular barcodes, was used to make TCR beta libraries. TCRdb re-derived calls from the 5' RACE reads in MiXCR, one entry per CDR3 protein. The table lists about 88,000 distinct CDR3 sequences, 27% of them singletons. The rearrangement uses TRBV7-9 and TRBJ2-1; either TRBD1 or TRBD2 may fit D (5 bases each). The origin of this receptor is a male donor with ankylosing spondylitis or in good health (not recorded which). Sequenced: blood, either unsorted or a sorted T cell fraction (not recorded which). CDR3: CASRFRGLNEQFF. The CDR3 DNA sequence: TGTGCCAGCAGATTCCGGGGCCTTAATGAGCAGTTCTTC.